The 6 T cell receptor beta chains below were found in one sample sequenced in a study of neurological immune-mediated disorders. TCRdb called the 5' RACE reads again in MiXCR, with one record for every CDR3 protein. This sample yields some 56,000 distinct CDR3 sequences, of which less than 4% are seen a single time; over 5% belongs to the top ten. Material for sequencing was PBMCs. These receptors were taken from a man in his 60s with multiple sclerosis.

At least ten counts were recorded for this clonotype. The chain uses TRBV27 and TRBJ1-1; D not resolved. This CDR3 comprises 15 residues. CDR1 and CDR2 (germline): MNHEY, SMNVEV (reference sequence). Between the trimmed V and J ends, which lost 0 bases and 8 bases, there was a span of 16 bases. CDR3 sequence: CASSLSVVNSPEAFF. The CDR3 coding sequence is TGTGCCAGCAGTTTATCGGTTGTTAATTCACCCGAAGCTTTCTTT.

This clonotype was seen many times. The chain combines TRBV27 with TRBJ1-1, with D possibly being TRBD1 (6 bases). V was clipped by 3 bases and J by 0 bases, with 8 bases between them. CDR1 and CDR2 (germline): MNHEY, SMNVEV (reference sequence). The CDR3 totals 14 residues. The chain's CDR3 is CASSFGQMNTEAFF. CDR3 sequence (DNA): TGTGCCAGCAGTTTCGGACAGATGAACACTGAAGCTTTCTTT.

There are many counts of this clonotype. The chain employs TRBV5-1 and TRBJ1-1, with a possible D match to TRBD1 (5 bases). With 0 bases removed from V and 11 bases from J, the gap between germline ends came to 11 bases. The CDR3 length is 12 residues. Germline values: CDR1 SGHRS, CDR2 YFSETQ. The CDR3: CASSLEQGRAFF. DNA of the CDR3: TGCGCCAGCAGCTTGGAGCAGGGAAGGGCTTTCTTT.

This clonotype was counted many times. The chain recombines TRBV20-1 with TRBJ2-3; 7 nucleotides align to TRBD1. The CDR3 covers 13 residues. With V trimmed by 6 bases and J by 1 base, 4 bases remained unmatched. Per germline, CDR1 DFQATT and CDR2 SNEGSKA (reference sequence). For the CDR3, the DNA is TGCAGTGCCCACAGGGGCGGCACAGATACGCAGTATTTT. Translated, it gives CSAHRGGTDTQYF.

This clonotype was observed at least ten times. Written as DNA, the CDR3 is TGTGCCAGCAGCTCGACTAGCGGGGTTAACACCGGGGAGCTGTTTTTT. Protein product: CASSSTSGVNTGELFF. The chain employs TRBV7-3 and TRBJ2-2, with 11 bases that match TRBD2. This CDR3 is built from 16 residues. V lost 4 bases and J lost 2; bases outside the gene matches: 3. Germline V gene sequence: CDR1 SGHTA, CDR2 FQGTGA.

This clonotype has at least ten counts. The chain employs TRBV20-1 and TRBJ2-7, with 7 bases that match TRBD1. CDR3 length: 12 amino acids. CDR1 DFQATT and CDR2 SNEGSKA come from the germline V gene (reference sequence). V dropped 5 bases and J dropped 2; count of bases not matched to a gene: 3. The CDR3 coding sequence is TGCAGTGCTTGTCAGGGGGCCTACGAGCAGTACTTC. Residues: CSACQGAYEQYF.